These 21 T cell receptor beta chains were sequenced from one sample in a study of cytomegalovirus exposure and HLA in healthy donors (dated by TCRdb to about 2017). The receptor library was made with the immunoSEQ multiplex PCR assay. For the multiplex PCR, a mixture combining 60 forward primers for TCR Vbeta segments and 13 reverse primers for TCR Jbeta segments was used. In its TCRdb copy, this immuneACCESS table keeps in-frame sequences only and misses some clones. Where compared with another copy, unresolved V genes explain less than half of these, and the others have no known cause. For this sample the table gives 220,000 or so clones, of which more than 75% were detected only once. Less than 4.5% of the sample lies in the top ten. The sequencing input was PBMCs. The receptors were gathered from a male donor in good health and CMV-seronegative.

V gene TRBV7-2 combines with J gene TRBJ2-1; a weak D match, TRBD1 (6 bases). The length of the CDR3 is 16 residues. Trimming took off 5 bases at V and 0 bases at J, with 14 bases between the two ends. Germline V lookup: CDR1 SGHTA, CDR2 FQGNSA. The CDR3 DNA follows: TGTGCCAGCAGCCCGAAGACAGGTCCCTCCTACAATGAGCAGTTCTTC. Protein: CASSPKTGPSYNEQFF.

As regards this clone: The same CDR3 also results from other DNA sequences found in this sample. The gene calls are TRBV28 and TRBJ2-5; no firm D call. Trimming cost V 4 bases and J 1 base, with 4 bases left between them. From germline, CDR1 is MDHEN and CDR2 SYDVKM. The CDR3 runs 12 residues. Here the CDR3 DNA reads TGTGCCAGCAGTTCTGTCCAAGAGACCCAGTACTTC. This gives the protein CASSSVQETQYF.

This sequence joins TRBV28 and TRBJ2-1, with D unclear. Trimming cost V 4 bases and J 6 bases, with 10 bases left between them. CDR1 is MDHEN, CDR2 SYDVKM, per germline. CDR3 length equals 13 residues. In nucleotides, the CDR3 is TGTGCCAGCAGTTCCCCAGTGATCAATGAGCAGTTCTTC. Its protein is CASSSPVINEQFF.

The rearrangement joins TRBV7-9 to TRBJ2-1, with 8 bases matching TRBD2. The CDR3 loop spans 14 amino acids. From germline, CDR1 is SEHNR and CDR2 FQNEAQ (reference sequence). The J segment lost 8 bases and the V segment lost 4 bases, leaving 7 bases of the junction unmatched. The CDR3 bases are TGTGCCAGCAGCTGGGGACTAGTAAAGGATGAGCAGTTCTTC. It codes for CASSWGLVKDEQFF.

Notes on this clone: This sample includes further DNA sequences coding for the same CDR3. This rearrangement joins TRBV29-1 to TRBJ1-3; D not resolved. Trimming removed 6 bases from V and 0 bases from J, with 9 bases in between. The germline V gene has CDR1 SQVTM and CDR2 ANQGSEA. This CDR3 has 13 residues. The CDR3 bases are TGCAGCGTGGCCGTCTCCTCTGGAAACACCATATATTTT. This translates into CSVAVSSGNTIYF.

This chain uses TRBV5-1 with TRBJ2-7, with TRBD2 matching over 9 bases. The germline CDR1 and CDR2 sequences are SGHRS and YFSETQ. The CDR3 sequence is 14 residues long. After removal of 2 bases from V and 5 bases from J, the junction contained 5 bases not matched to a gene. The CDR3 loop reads CASSLRTSDNEQYF. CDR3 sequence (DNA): TGCGCCAGCAGCTTAAGGACTAGCGATAACGAGCAGTACTTC. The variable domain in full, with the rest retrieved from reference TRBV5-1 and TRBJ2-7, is KAGVTQTPRYLIKTRGQQVTLSCSPISGHRSVSWYQQTPGQGLQFLFEYFSETQRNKGNFPGRFSGRQFSNSRSEMNVSTLELGDSALYLCASSLRTSDNEQYFGPGTRLTVT.

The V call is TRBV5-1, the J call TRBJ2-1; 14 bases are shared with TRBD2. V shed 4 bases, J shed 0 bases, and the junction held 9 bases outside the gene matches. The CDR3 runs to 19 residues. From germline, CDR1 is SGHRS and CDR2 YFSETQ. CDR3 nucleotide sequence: TGCGCCAGCAGCCGACTAGCGGGAGGGGTCAGTGGCTCCTACAATGAGCAGTTCTTC. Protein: CASSRLAGGVSGSYNEQFF.

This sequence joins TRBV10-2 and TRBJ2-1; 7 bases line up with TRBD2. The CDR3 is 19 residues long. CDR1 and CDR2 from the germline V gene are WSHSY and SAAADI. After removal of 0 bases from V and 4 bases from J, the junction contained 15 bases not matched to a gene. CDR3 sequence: CASSESAGTTGMWYNEQFF. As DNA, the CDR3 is TGCGCCAGCAGTGAGTCGGCGGGGACTACCGGAATGTGGTACAATGAGCAGTTCTTC.

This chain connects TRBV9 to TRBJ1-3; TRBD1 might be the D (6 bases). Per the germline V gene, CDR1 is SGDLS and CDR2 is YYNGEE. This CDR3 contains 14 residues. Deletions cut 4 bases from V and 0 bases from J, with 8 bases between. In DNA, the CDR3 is TGTGCCAGCAGCACGGACAGCTCTGGAAACACCATATATTTT. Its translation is CASSTDSSGNTIYF.

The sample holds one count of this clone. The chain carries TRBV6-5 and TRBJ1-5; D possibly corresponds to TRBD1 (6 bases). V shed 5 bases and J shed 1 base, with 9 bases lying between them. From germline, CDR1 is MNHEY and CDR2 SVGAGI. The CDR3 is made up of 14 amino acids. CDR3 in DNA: TGTGCCAGCAGTGGGGGGGGCAGCAATCAGCCCCAGCATTTT. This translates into CASSGGGSNQPQHF.

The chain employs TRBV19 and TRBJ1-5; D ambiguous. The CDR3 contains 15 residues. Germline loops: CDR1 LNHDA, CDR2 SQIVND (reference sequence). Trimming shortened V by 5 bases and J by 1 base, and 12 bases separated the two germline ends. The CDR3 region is CASSPPGTSNQPQHF. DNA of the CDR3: TGTGCCAGTAGTCCCCCGGGTACGAGCAATCAGCCCCAGCATTTT.

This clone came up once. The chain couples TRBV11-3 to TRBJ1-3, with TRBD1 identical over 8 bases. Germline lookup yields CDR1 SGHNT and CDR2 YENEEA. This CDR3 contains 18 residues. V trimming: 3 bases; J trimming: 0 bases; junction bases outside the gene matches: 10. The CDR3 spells CASSLGETGVLSGNTIYF. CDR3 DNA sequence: TGTGCCAGCAGCTTGGGGGAGACAGGGGTCCTCTCTGGAAACACCATATATTTT. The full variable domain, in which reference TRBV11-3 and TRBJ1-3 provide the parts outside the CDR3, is EAGVVQSPRYKIIEKKQPVAFWCNPISGHNTLYWYLQNLGQGPELLIRYENEEAVDDSQLPKDRFSAERLKGVDSTLKIQPAELGDSAVYLCASSLGETGVLSGNTIYFGEGSWLTVV.

CDR3 in amino acids: CASGRRGLLYF. In nucleotides, the CDR3 is TGTGCCAGCGGGAGGAGGGGGCTTTTGTACTTC. The J gene is TRBJ2-4, the V gene TRBV6-5, with D possibly TRBD1 on 7 matching bases. Germline CDR1 reads MNHEY; CDR2 reads SVGAGI. The CDR3 runs to 11 residues. V lost 8 bases and J lost 15, with 17 bases in between.

CDR3 residues: CASSSLGERTYEQYF. CDR3 DNA: TGTGCCAGCTCATCGCTAGGTGAACGGACCTACGAGCAGTACTTC. The chain carries TRBV18 and TRBJ2-7; the D is unclear. The CDR3 runs to 15 residues. With 5 bases removed from V and 2 bases from J, the gap between germline ends came to 16 bases. The germline V gene encodes CDR1 KGHSH and CDR2 LQKENI.

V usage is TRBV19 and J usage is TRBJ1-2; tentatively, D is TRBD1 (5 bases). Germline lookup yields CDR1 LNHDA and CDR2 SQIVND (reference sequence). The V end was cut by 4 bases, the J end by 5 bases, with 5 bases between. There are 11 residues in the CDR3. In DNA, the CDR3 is TGTGCCAGTAGTACAGGGTATGGCTACACCTTC. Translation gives CASSTGYGYTF.

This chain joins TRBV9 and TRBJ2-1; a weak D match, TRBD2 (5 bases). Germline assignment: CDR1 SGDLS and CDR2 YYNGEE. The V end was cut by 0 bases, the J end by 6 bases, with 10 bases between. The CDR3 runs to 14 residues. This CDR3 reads CASSVEVGLNEQFF. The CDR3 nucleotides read TGTGCCAGCAGCGTAGAGGTTGGACTCAATGAGCAGTTCTTC.

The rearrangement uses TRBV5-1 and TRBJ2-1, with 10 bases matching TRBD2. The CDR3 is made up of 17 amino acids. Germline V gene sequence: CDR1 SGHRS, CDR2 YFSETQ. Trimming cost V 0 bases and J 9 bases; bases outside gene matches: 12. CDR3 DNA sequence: TGCGCCAGCAGCTTGGGGGAACTAGCGGGGATAGGAATTGAGCAGTTCTTC. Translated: CASSLGELAGIGIEQFF.

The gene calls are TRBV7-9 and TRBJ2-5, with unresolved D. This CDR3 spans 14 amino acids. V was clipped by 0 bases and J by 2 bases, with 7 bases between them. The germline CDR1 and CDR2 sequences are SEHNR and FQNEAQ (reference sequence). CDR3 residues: CASSLAGSQETQYF. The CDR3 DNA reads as TGTGCCAGCAGCTTAGCGGGCAGTCAAGAGACCCAGTACTTC.

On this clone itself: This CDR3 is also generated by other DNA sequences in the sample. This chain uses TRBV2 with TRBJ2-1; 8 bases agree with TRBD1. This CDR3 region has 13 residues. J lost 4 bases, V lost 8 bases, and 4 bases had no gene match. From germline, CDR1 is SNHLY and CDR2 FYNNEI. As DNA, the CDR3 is TGTGCCAGCTCAGGACAGGGATACAATGAGCAGTTCTTC. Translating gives CASSGQGYNEQFF. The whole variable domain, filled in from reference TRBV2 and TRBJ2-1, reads EPEVTQTPSHQVTQMGQEVILRCVPISNHLYFYWYRQILGQKVEFLVSFYNNEISEKSEIFDDQFSVERPDGSNFTLKIRSTKLEDSAMYFCASSGQGYNEQFFGPGTRLTVL.

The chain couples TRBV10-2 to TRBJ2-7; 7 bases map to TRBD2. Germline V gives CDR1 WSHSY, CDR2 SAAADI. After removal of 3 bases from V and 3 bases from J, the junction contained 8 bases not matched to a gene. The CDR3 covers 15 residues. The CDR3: CASSDVAGARYEQYF. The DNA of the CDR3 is TGCGCCAGCAGTGATGTGGCGGGAGCCCGCTACGAGCAGTACTTC.

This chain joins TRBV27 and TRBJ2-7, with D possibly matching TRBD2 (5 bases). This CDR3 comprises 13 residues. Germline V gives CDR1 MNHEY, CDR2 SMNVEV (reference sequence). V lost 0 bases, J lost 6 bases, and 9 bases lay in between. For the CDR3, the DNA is TGTGCCAGCAGTTTATCATACGGGGTCGAGCAGTACTTC. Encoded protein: CASSLSYGVEQYF.